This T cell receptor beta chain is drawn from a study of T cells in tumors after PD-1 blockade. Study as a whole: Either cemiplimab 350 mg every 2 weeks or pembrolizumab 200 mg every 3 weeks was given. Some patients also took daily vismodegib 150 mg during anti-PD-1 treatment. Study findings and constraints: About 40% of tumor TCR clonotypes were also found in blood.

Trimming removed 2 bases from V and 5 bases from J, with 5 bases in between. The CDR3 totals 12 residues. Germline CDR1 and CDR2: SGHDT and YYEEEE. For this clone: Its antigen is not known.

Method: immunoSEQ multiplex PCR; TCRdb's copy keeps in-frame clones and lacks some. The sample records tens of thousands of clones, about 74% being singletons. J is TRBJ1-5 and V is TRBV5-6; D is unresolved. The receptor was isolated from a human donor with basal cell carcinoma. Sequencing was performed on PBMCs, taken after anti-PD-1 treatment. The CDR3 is CASSFGDQPQHF. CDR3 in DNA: TGTGCCAGCAGCTTCGGGGATCAGCCCCAGCATTTT.